This TCR beta chain was sequenced in a study of blood T cell repertoires in COVID-19. Study summary: There were acute and convalescent COVID-19 samples, and they came from the United States, Italy and Spain. The cDNA or gDNA used as material had been derived from T cells, B-cell-depleted T cells, or PBMCs.

As processed by the authors: Estimates of nucleated cell counts were drawn from the amplification of reference gene primers. Sequencing was performed with immunoSEQ multiplex PCR; in TCRdb, only in-frame clones are kept and a portion is missing. The D gene and trimming were derived from the DNA, and the V and J assignments and clone size from that table. The table shows roughly 180,000 clones, with 84% occurring only once. V dropped 1 base and J dropped 6 bases, with 10 bases sitting between them. CDR3 length: 14 residues. Germline values: CDR1 SEHNR, CDR2 FQNEAQ (reference sequence). Sequenced input: peripheral blood. V gene TRBV7-9 combines with J gene TRBJ2-1; tentative D call: TRBD2 (6 bases). This clonotype was sampled from a man aged 40-49 years who had recovered from COVID-19. Written as DNA, the CDR3 is TGTGCCAGCAGCTTAGAAGGAGGGTTCAATGAGCAGTTCTTC. It yields the protein CASSLEGGFNEQFF.